The 31 T cell receptor beta chains given below trace back to one sample, sequenced in a study of shared clonotypes between healthy human individuals. Sequencing was performed with immunoSEQ multiplex PCR; in TCRdb, only in-frame clones are kept and a portion is missing. The sample records over 950,000 clones, approximately 77% being singletons. The sample consisted of memory CD4+ T cells from PBMCs. The subset denotes: CD45RA-negative fraction. The receptors stem from a man between 18 and 29 years old in good health. Some clones in this sample may be carry-over from other donors' samples.

This chain uses TRBV27 with TRBJ2-1; 9 nucleotides line up with TRBD2. The CDR3 is 15 amino acids. Germline CDR1 is MNHEY and CDR2 is SMNVEV (reference sequence). V was clipped by 2 bases and J by 6 bases; unmatched bases: 5. The CDR3 loop reads CASSLIAGVSNEQFF. The CDR3 DNA reads as TGTGCCAGCAGTTTAATAGCGGGAGTGAGCAATGAGCAGTTCTTC.

V and J are TRBV5-4 and TRBJ2-7, with a tentative D call TRBD2 (6 bases). CDR1 and CDR2 from the germline V gene are SGHNT and YYREEE (reference sequence). Trimming took 0 bases from V and 3 from J, leaving 10 bases between them. This CDR3 has 14 amino acids. The CDR3 DNA follows: TGTGCCAGCAGCTTGGGTCAGGGACTCTACGAGCAGTACTTC. Translated: CASSLGQGLYEQYF. The full variable domain, rest sourced from reference TRBV5-4 and TRBJ2-7, is ETGVTQSPTHLIKTRGQQVTLRCSSQSGHNTVSWYQQALGQGPQFIFQYYREEENGRGNFPPRFSGLQFPNYSSELNVNALELDDSALYLCASSLGQGLYEQYFGPGTRLTVT.

A single count supports this clone. The V call is TRBV5-5, the J call TRBJ2-5; tentative D call: TRBD1 (5 bases). CDR3 length: 14 residues. Trimming left V 0 bases short and J 4 bases short, with 10 bases between. Germline V gene data show CDR1 as SGHKS and CDR2 as YYEKEE (reference sequence). Here the CDR3 reads CASSLEAGRETQYF. CDR3 nucleotides: TGTGCCAGCAGCTTGGAGGCAGGGCGAGAGACCCAGTACTTC.

The chain recombines TRBV28 with TRBJ2-1, with 7 positions matching TRBD1. This CDR3 is 15 amino acids long. After removal of 2 bases from V and 2 bases from J, the junction contained 3 bases not matched to a gene. Germline V gene lookup returns CDR1 MDHEN and CDR2 SYDVKM. The CDR3 loop reads CASSLKTGAYNEQFF. The CDR3 DNA reads as TGTGCCAGCAGTTTAAAAACAGGGGCCTACAATGAGCAGTTCTTC.

The chain employs TRBV27 and TRBJ1-2; possible D gene TRBD1, 6 bases. Germline loops: CDR1 MNHEY, CDR2 SMNVEV (reference sequence). The CDR3 consists of 14 residues. V lost 9 bases, J lost 2 bases, and 16 bases lay in between. This CDR3 reads CASSRGGGNYGYTF. The CDR3 DNA reads as TGTGCCAGTTCCCGGGGAGGGGGAAACTATGGCTACACCTTC.

This sequence joins TRBV7-8 and TRBJ2-7; 11 bases fit TRBD2. The CDR3 is made up of 15 amino acids. The germline V gene encodes CDR1 SGHVS and CDR2 FQNEAQ. V lost 5 bases to trimming and J lost 7 bases; unmatched junction nucleotides: 10. The CDR3 here is CASSLTSGNFREQYF. The CDR3 coding sequence is TGTGCCAGCAGCCTGACTAGCGGGAACTTCCGTGAGCAGTACTTC.

In the case of this clone: The junction does not match germline at one end; this may be a read error. The chain's CDR3 is CASSYSGGTLLF. The CDR3 nucleotides are TGTGCCAGCAGTTACTCTGGAGGGACCCTCCTTTTT. The chain links TRBV6-5 to TRBJ1-5, with D maybe TRBD1 (5 bases). This CDR3 contains 12 residues. Germline values: CDR1 MNHEY, CDR2 SVGAGI.

The J gene is TRBJ2-3, the V gene TRBV5-1; 10 positions match TRBD2. The V and J ends lost 2 bases and 2 bases, in that order; junction bases with no gene match: 5. CDR1 SGHRS and CDR2 YFSETQ come from the germline V gene. CDR3 length: 16 residues. In nucleotides, the CDR3 is TGCGCCAGCAGCTTTGGGGGACTAGCGTCCACAGATACGCAGTATTTT. It codes for CASSFGGLASTDTQYF.

The chain employs TRBV6-5 and TRBJ1-5; 10 positions agree with TRBD1. V gave up 2 bases and J gave up 7 bases; unmatched junction bases: 2. In germline, CDR1 is MNHEY, CDR2 SVGAGI. The CDR3 is 14 amino acids. The chain's CDR3 is CASSYRDRGQPQHF. CDR3 nucleotides: TGTGCCAGCAGTTACAGGGACAGGGGACAGCCCCAGCATTTT.

This clone was seen a few times. This chain uses TRBV18 with TRBJ1-4; 11 bases are shared with TRBD1. The CDR3 consists of 15 residues. The V gene's germline CDR1 is KGHSH and CDR2 LQKENI. V gave up 4 bases and J gave up 7 bases; unmatched junction bases: 5. The chain's CDR3 is CASSRFGQGAEKLFF. DNA of the CDR3: TGTGCCAGCTCACGCTTCGGACAGGGGGCTGAAAAACTGTTTTTT.

The chain carries TRBV11-2 and TRBJ2-1, with D unclear. This CDR3 comprises 13 residues. Germline CDR1 is SGHAT and CDR2 is FQNNGV. The V gene lost 5 bases and the J gene lost 3 bases, with 8 bases spanning the gap. CDR3 protein: CASSPGHYNEQFF. The CDR3 coding sequence is TGTGCCAGCAGCCCCGGGCACTACAATGAGCAGTTCTTC. The full variable domain, completed using reference TRBV11-2 and TRBJ2-1, is EAGVAQSPRYKIIEKRQSVAFWCNPISGHATLYWYQQILGQGPKLLIQFQNNGVVDDSQLPKDRFSAERLKGVDSTLKIQPAKLEDSAVYLCASSPGHYNEQFFGPGTRLTVL.

This clone came up once. The chain is built from TRBV7-2 and TRBJ2-1; 10 positions agree with TRBD1. Germline V gene lookup returns CDR1 SGHTA and CDR2 FQGNSA. CDR3 length: 15 amino acids. V gave up 5 bases and J gave up 4 bases; unmatched junction bases: 5. CDR3 sequence reads: CASSVRDRGYNEQFF. CDR3 bases: TGTGCCAGCAGCGTGCGGGACAGGGGATACAATGAGCAGTTCTTC.

The chain combines TRBV14 with TRBJ1-3, with a weak D call TRBD1 (5 bases). Germline assignment: CDR1 SGHDN and CDR2 FVKESK. Deletions cut 4 bases from V and 4 bases from J, with 26 bases between. This CDR3 is 19 amino acids long. CDR3 amino acids: CASSPVAGTDWWGGNTIYF. The CDR3 nucleotides read TGTGCCAGCAGCCCGGTCGCCGGGACGGACTGGTGGGGCGGAAACACCATATATTTT.

The rearrangement joins TRBV5-1 to TRBJ2-1; D is unclear. Between the trimmed V and J ends, which lost 0 bases and 14 bases, there was a span of 12 bases. The CDR3 contains 12 residues. CDR1 and CDR2 from the germline V gene are SGHRS and YFSETQ. The CDR3 coding sequence is TGCGCCAGCAGCTTGGACCAAATGAGGAAGTTCTTC. Translating gives CASSLDQMRKFF.

The gene calls are TRBV4-1 and TRBJ2-4; D tentatively fits TRBD1 or TRBD2 (5 bases each). This CDR3 has 16 residues. V was clipped by 4 bases and J by 0 bases, with 13 bases between them. Germline CDR1 reads MGHRA; CDR2 reads YSYEKL. The CDR3: CASSPPGTKAKNIQYF. As DNA, the CDR3 is TGCGCCAGCAGCCCCCCCGGGACCAAAGCCAAAAACATTCAGTACTTC.

The DNA of the CDR3 is TGTGCCAGCACCTCCGGGGTGGGGGGGCCCGATGAGCAGTTCTTC. Its translation is CASTSGVGGPDEQFF. This chain connects TRBV7-9 to TRBJ2-1, with D possibly TRBD2 on 7 matching bases. Trimming removed 7 bases at V and 8 bases at J, with 21 bases between. The CDR3 length is 15 residues. The germline V gene encodes CDR1 SEHNR and CDR2 FQNEAQ (reference sequence).

This clone was detected only a few times. The gene calls are TRBV6-1 and TRBJ1-4; D call uncertain. The CDR3 has 15 amino acids. Germline V gives CDR1 MNHNS, CDR2 SASEGT. V lost 6 bases and J lost 7, with 18 bases in between. The CDR3 spells CASSNRAARGEKLFF. CDR3 DNA: TGTGCCAGCAGCAACCGGGCGGCTCGGGGTGAAAAACTGTTTTTT.

This clone has a single count. A read error may account for a junction end that differs from germline. The same CDR3 is also encoded by other DNA sequences in this sample. This chain links TRBV25-1 with TRBJ2-4, with 7 bases identical to TRBD2. The CDR3 runs to 17 residues. Per the germline V gene, CDR1 is MGHDK and CDR2 is SYGVNS. CDR3 nucleotide sequence: TGCGCCAGCAGTGAATTGGGCTTACGGGGGGAAGTGGACATTCAGTACTTC. Protein product: CASSELGLRGEVDIQYF.

The rearrangement links TRBV6-1 to TRBJ1-4; D is possibly TRBD1 (6 bases). Trimming removed 0 bases from V and 5 bases from J, with 13 bases in between. In germline, CDR1 is MNHNS, CDR2 SASEGT. The CDR3 covers 16 residues. Here the CDR3 DNA reads TGTGCCAGCAGTGAAGCGTGGGGGCGCCTAAATGAAAAACTGTTTTTT. Translation gives CASSEAWGRLNEKLFF.

The V and J genes are TRBV7-3 and TRBJ2-2; 11 bases map to TRBD1. Germline CDR1 reads SGHTA; CDR2 reads FQGTGA. J was trimmed by 4 bases and V by 5 bases; bases with no gene match: 9. This CDR3 comprises 17 residues. The CDR3 here is CASSLQDRGLSTGELFF. The CDR3 DNA reads TGTGCCAGCAGCCTCCAGGACAGGGGGCTGAGCACCGGGGAGCTGTTTTTT.

This clone was found a few times. This sequence joins TRBV28 and TRBJ1-1, with D unclear. The germline CDR1 and CDR2 sequences are MDHEN and SYDVKM. Trimming shortened V by 6 bases and J by 1 base, and 6 bases separated the two germline ends. The CDR3 has 12 residues. The CDR3 DNA follows: TGTGCCAGCAGACTACAGAACACTGAAGCTTTCTTT. Protein product: CASRLQNTEAFF.

The CDR3 DNA reads as TGTGCCAGCAGTTTCTCCTCAGGGGCAACTAATGAAAAACTGTTTTTT. Its protein is CASSFSSGATNEKLFF. The chain is built from TRBV28 and TRBJ1-4, with D perhaps TRBD1 (6 bases). Looked up from germline, CDR1 is MDHEN and CDR2 is SYDVKM. V lost 3 bases to trimming and J lost 0 bases, with 11 bases between them. This CDR3 has 16 amino acids.

V gene TRBV11-2 combines with J gene TRBJ2-7; D remains ambiguous. Trimming removed 0 bases at V and 5 bases at J, with 11 bases between. The CDR3 extends over 14 amino acids. The germline CDR1 and CDR2 sequences are SGHAT and FQNNGV. The CDR3 spells CASSLDPQVHEQYF. CDR3 nucleotides: TGTGCCAGCAGCTTAGACCCCCAGGTCCACGAGCAGTACTTC.

The chain combines TRBV5-1 with TRBJ2-5; 11 bases match TRBD2. This CDR3 contains 16 residues. Germline CDR1 reads SGHRS; CDR2 reads YFSETQ. The J segment lost 4 bases and the V segment lost 0 bases, leaving 5 bases of the junction unmatched. The CDR3 spells CASSLVPGLAAETQYF. DNA for the CDR3: TGCGCCAGCAGCTTGGTTCCGGGACTAGCGGCAGAGACCCAGTACTTC.

The gene calls are TRBV11-2 and TRBJ1-2; unclear D gene. V lost 1 base to trimming and J lost 2 bases, with 8 bases between them. Looked up from germline, CDR1 is SGHAT and CDR2 is FQNNGV. This CDR3 has 14 residues. Written as DNA, the CDR3 is TGTGCCAGCAGCTTAGTATCTAGGAACTATGGCTACACCTTC. Protein sequence: CASSLVSRNYGYTF.

CDR3 bases: TGTGCCAGCAGCTTGAGGGACAGGGGGGGAGAGACCCAGTACTTC. Translation gives CASSLRDRGGETQYF. V and J are TRBV7-6 and TRBJ2-5; 11 bases are shared with TRBD1. The CDR3 spans 15 residues. V was pared by 3 bases and J by 4 bases, with 4 bases of the junction left unmatched. In germline, CDR1 is SGHVS, CDR2 FNYEAQ.

J is TRBJ1-2 and V is TRBV15; D is possibly TRBD1 (5 bases). The CDR3 sequence is 13 residues long. Germline CDR1 reads LNHNV; CDR2 reads YYDKDF (reference sequence). V shed 6 bases and J shed 6 bases, with 14 bases lying between them. CDR3 DNA sequence: TGTGCCACCAGACTAACATCCAGGGATGGCTACACCTTC. Translated: CATRLTSRDGYTF. Full variable domain (remainder filled in from reference TRBV15 and TRBJ1-2): DAMVIQNPRYQVTQFGKPVTLSCSQTLNHNVMYWYQQKSSQAPKLLFHYYDKDFNNEADTPDNFQSRRPNTSFCFLDIRSPGLGDTAMYLCATRLTSRDGYTFGSGTRLTVV.

Worth noting for this clone: At the DNA level, this CDR3 is encoded by other sequences in the same sample as well. The chain joins TRBV7-2 to TRBJ1-3; 8 bases map to TRBD1. The V gene's germline CDR1 is SGHTA and CDR2 FQGNSA. V trimming: 2 bases; J trimming: 3 bases; junction bases outside the gene matches: 3. The CDR3 is 15 amino acids. The CDR3 protein is CASSLSGGSGNTIYF. CDR3 DNA sequence: TGTGCCAGCAGCTTATCAGGGGGCAGTGGAAACACCATATATTTT. Filled out from reference TRBV7-2 and TRBJ1-3, the complete variable domain reads GAGVSQSPSNKVTEKGKDVELRCDPISGHTALYWYRQSLGQGLEFLIYFQGNSAPDKSGLPSDRFSAERTGGSVSTLTIQRTQQEDSAVYLCASSLSGGSGNTIYFGEGSWLTVV.

As to this clone: A much larger clone differs from this one at a single base, so this may be a read error. The chain combines TRBV6-1 with TRBJ1-2; D remains ambiguous. Trimming left V 0 bases short and J 2 bases short, with 4 bases between. Per the germline V gene, CDR1 is MNHNS and CDR2 is SASEGT. CDR3 length: 13 amino acids. CDR3 nucleotide sequence: TGTGCCAGCAGTGAAGCCGGGAACTATGGCTACACCTTC. Translation: CASSEAGNYGYTF.

J is TRBJ2-7 and V is TRBV28, with 12 nucleotides matching TRBD2. This CDR3 contains 17 residues. CDR1 is MDHEN, CDR2 SYDVKM, per germline. Unmatched junction bases numbered 6, after V lost 0 bases and J lost 3 bases. This CDR3 is CASSLWTSGRAHYEQYF. CDR3 nucleotides: TGTGCCAGCAGTTTATGGACTAGCGGGAGAGCCCACTACGAGCAGTACTTC.

This chain uses TRBV10-3 with TRBJ2-3; 7 nucleotides agree with TRBD1. The ends lost 3 bases at V and 4 bases at J; junction bases unmatched: 13. This CDR3 has 17 amino acids. Germline CDR1 ENHRY, CDR2 SYGVKD. CDR3 region: CAISDRGTATSPDTQYF. Written as DNA, the CDR3 is TGTGCCATCAGTGACAGGGGGACGGCCACCTCACCAGATACGCAGTATTTT.